This T cell receptor beta chain was recorded in a study of shared T cell receptors in the human thymus. This clone has just a few counts. The data were produced by immunoSEQ multiplex PCR, yet TCRdb's version contains in-frame clones alone and is incomplete. The table has approximately 580,000 clones, approximately 80% seen once. This sample also belongs to another study, concerning human thymus T cells. As that study records: Repertoires sampled from thymus and blood appeared biased in V and J gene usage.

Sample: thymocytes. The clonotype originates from a boy younger than two with a congenital heart defect.

CDR3 amino acids: CASSPGQGRSGELFF. The DNA for the CDR3 is TGCGCCAGCAGCCCCGGACAGGGAAGATCTGGGGAGCTGTTTTTT. The chain is built from TRBV5-1 and TRBJ2-2; 8 bases line up with TRBD1. Germline trimming cut 4 bases from V and 8 bases from J; bases unmatched to any gene: 10. Germline loops: CDR1 SGHRS, CDR2 YFSETQ. This CDR3 spans 15 amino acids.